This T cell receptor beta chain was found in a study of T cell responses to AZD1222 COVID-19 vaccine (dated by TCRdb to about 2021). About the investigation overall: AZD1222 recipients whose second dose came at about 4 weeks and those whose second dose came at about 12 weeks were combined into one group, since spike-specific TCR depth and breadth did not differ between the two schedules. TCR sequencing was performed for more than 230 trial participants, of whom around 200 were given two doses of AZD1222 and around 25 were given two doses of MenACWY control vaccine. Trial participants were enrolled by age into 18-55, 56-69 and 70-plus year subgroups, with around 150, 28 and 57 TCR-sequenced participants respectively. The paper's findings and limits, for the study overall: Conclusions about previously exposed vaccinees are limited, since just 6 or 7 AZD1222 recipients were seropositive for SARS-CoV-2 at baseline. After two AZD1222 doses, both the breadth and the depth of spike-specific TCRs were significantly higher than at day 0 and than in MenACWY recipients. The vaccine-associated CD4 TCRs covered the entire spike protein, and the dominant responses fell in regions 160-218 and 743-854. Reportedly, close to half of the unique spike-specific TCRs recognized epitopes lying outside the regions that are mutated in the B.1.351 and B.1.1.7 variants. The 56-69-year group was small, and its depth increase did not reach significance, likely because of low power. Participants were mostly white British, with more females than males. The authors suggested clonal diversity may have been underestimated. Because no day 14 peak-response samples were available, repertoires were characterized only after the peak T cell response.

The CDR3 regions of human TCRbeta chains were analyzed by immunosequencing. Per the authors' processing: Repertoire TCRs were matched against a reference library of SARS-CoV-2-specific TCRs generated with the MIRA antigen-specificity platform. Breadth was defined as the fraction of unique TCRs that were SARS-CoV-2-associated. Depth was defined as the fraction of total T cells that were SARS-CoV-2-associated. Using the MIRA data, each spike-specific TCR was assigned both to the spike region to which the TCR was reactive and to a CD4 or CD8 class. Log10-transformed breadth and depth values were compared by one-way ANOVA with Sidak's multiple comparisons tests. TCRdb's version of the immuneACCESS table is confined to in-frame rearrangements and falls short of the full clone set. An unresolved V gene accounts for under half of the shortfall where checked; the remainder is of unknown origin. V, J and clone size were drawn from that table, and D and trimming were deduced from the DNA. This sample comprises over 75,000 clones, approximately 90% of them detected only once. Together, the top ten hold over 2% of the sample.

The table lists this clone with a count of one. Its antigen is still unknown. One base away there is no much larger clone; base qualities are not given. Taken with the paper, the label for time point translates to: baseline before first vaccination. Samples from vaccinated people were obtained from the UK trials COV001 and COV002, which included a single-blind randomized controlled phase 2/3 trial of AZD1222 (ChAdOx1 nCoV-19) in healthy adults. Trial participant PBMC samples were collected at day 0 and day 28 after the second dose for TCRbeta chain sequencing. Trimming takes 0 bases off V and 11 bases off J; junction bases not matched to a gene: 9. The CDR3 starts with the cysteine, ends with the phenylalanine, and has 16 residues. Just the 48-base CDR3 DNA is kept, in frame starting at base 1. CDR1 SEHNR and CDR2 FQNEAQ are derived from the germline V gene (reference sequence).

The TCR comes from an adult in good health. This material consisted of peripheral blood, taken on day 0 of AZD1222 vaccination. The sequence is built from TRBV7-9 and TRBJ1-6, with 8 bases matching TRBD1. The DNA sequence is TGTGCCAGCAGCTTAGCGCAGGGGGCAGGGTGGACACCCCTCCACTTT. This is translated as CASSLAQGAGWTPLHF.